The rows below give T cell receptor beta chains drawn from one sample of a study of shared clonotypes between healthy human individuals. Assay used: immunoSEQ multiplex PCR; TCRdb lists only in-frame clones, some missing. The sample has about 1.1 million clones; roughly 77% are singletons. The sequenced sample consisted of memory CD4+ T cells from PBMCs. Source of these receptors: a man younger than 35 in good health. Some clones in this sample may be carry-over from other donors' samples. Both conserved end residues are part of each CDR3. Each record gives: CDR3 length, J gene, V gene, CDR3 protein.

15	TRBJ2-1	TRBV19	CASSTRTSGSYEQFF
17	TRBJ2-7	TRBV19	CASSPGLAGGFRYEQYF
11	TRBJ2-5	TRBV12-5	CASGSGETQYF
13	TRBJ1-1	TRBV19	CASSMEGDTEAFF
13	TRBJ1-1	TRBV18	CASSPLLRPEAFF
15	TRBJ1-4	TRBV2	CASRGVQGSNEKLFF
14	TRBJ2-7	TRBV28	CASNPGGHSYEQYF
14	TRBJ2-7	TRBV28	CASSLGGLTYEQYF
13	TRBJ1-2	TRBV2	CASSEQTIYGYTF
14	TRBJ1-2	TRBV19	CASSIAGEDYGYTF
16	TRBJ2-7	TRBV7-8	CASSLVGAGSGYEQYF
15	TRBJ2-7	TRBV7-9	CASSPSRQSSYEQYF
14	TRBJ1-3	TRBV28	CASSPSDRDNTIYF
14	TRBJ1-3	TRBV7-9	CASSPRTSGNTIYF
14	TRBJ1-6	TRBV2	CASSPGTASSPLHF
14	TRBJ2-7	TRBV5-5	CASSSRLVIYEQYF
19	TRBJ2-1	TRBV4-1	CASSQETSGGVWSYNEQFF
14	TRBJ1-2	TRBV9	CASSVAGADYGYTF
15	TRBJ2-7	TRBV19	CASKKLAGKEYEQYF
12	TRBJ1-1	TRBV27	CASSFPGAEAFF
14	TRBJ2-2	TRBV7-2	CASSLGRNTGELFF
13	TRBJ2-3	TRBV9	CASSVGATDTQYF